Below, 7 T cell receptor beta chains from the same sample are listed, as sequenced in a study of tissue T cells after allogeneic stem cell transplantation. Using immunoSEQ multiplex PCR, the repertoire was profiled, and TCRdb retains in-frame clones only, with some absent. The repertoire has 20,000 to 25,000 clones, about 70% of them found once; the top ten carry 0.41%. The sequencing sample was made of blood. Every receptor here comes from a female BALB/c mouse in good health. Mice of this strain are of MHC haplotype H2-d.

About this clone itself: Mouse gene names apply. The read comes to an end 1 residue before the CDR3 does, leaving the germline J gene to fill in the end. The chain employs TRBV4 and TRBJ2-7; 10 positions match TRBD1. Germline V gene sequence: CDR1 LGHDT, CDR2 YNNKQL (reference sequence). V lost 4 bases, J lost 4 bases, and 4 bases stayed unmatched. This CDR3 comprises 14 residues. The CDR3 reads CASSSGTGVYEQYF. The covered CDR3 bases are TGTGCCAGCAGCTCCGGGACAGGGGTGTATGAACAGTAC.

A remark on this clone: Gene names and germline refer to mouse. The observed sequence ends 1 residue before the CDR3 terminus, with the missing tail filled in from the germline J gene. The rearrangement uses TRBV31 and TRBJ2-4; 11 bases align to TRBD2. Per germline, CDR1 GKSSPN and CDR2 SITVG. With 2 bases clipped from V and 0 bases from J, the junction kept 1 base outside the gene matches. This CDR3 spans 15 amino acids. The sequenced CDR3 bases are TGTGCCTGGAGTGGGACTGGGGGTAGTCAAAACACCTTGTAC. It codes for CAWSGTGGSQNTLY. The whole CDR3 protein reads CAWSGTGGSQNTLYF.

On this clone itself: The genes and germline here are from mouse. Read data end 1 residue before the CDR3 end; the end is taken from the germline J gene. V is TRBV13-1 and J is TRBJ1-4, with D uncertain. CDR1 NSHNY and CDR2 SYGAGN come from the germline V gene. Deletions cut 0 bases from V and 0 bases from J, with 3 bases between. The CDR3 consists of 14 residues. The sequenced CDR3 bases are TGTGCCAGCAGTGATGATATTTCCAACGAAAGATTATTT. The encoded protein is CASSDDISNERLF. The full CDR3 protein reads CASSDDISNERLFF.

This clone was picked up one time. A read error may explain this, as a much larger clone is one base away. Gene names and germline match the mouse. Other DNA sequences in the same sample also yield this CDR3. The covered CDR3 bases are TGTGCCAGCAGGGACAATTCTGGAAATACGCTCTAT. Its translation: CASRDNSGNTLY. The full CDR3 reads CASRDNSGNTLYF. V and J are TRBV19 and TRBJ1-3, with D possibly being TRBD1 (5 bases). The read comes to an end 1 residue before the CDR3 does, leaving the germline J gene to fill in the end. The V gene's germline CDR1 is FNHDT and CDR2 SITEND (reference sequence). The CDR3 covers 13 residues. The V end lost 5 bases, the J end lost 0 bases, and 6 bases lay between the germline ends.

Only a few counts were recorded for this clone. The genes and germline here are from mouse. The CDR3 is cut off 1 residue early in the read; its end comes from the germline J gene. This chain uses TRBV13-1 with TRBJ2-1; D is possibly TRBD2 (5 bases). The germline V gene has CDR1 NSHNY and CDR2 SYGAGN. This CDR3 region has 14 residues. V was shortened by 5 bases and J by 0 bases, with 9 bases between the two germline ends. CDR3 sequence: CASRAWDNYAEQFF. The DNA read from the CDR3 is TGTGCCAGCAGAGCCTGGGATAACTATGCTGAGCAGTTC.

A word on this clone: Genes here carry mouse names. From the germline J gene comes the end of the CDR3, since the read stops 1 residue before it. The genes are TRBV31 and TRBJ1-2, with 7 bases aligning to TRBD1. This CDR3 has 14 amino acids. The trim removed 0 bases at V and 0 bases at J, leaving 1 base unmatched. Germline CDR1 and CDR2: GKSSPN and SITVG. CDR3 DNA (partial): TGTGCCTGGAGTCTAGGGACAGCAAACTCCGACTACACC. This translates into CAWSLGTANSDYT. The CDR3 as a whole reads CAWSLGTANSDYTF.

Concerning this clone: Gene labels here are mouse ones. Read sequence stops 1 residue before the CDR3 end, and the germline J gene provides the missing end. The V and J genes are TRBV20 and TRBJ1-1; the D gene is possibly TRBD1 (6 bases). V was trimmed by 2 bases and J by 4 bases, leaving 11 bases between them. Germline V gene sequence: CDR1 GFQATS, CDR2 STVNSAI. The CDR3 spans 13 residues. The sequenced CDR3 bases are TGTGGTGCTAGGAGGGGGGGCGGCACAGAAGTCTTC. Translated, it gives CGARRGGGTEVF. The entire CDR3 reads CGARRGGGTEVFF.